The TCR beta chain under discussion was sequenced for a study of identical twins (dated by TCRdb to 2016 to 2017). About the full investigation: The study deep-sequenced TCR alpha and beta repertoires from monozygotic twins, unrelated adults of various ages and cord blood to test whether fetal clonotypes persist. To rule out contamination, the twin experiments were replicated at different times with different library preparation protocols. What the study reported, not specific to this receptor: Zero-insertion analyses could be partly confounded by invariant T cells such as MAIT and iNKT, though diverse VJ usage argued against such confounding for most clonotypes. Fewer insertions were carried by abundant cord blood beta clonotypes; a weaker similar trend was observed in young adult naive repertoires, while no such trend was observed in memory repertoires. Because the same donors could not be followed over many years, the conclusions depended on cross-sectional statistical analysis. Out-of-frame TCR alpha sharing in monozygotic twins was systematically underestimated by recombination models, whereas sharing between unrelated individuals was in agreement with the recombination models. Excess twin sharing in beta out-of-frame sequences was weaker because fewer shared sequences lowered the signal-to-noise ratio. Compared with coincidental sharing between unrelated individuals, out-of-frame TCR alpha sequences shared between twins had an excess of sequences with low generation probability.

Worth noting for this clonotype: No cognate antigen has been identified for it. No per-base quality is available; no much larger clone lies one base away.

To prepare the library, 5' RACE was applied. For sequencing, an Illumina HiSeq 2000 was employed. A universal primer binding site was introduced by template switching, and a unique molecular identifier was present in the final cDNA, enabling accurate counting of TCR cDNA molecules. Specific primers in the conserved constant-segment region were used to synthesize first-strand cDNA for the TCR alpha and beta chains. To control for contamination, every cDNA library carried two barcodes: a SMART-Mk sample barcode plus Illumina barcodes. Two successive PCR steps introduced TruSeq adapter sequences along with Illumina sample barcodes. The TCR alpha and beta cDNA libraries were sequenced on the Illumina HiSeq platform using custom primers. As for the authors' bioinformatics: MiGEC was used to process raw reads and extract unique molecular identifiers, and MiXCR was used to find CDR3 positions. For each individual, recombination models were inferred using an EM algorithm with the repgenHMM and IGoR tools. Shared clonotypes were analyzed with the tcR package in R, and sharing was normalized by the product of cloneset sizes. To study raw recombination free of thymic and clonal selection effects, out-of-frame nonproductive sequences were analyzed. Using fastp trimming at Q25 and MiXCR clonotype assembly, TCRdb reanalyzed the public sequencing data and kept in-frame beta chains. Every distinct CDR3 protein forms one entry, paired with its most common genes and DNA. In this record, the V and J calls reflect TCRdb's handling and not the investigators' own analysis. A total of hundreds of thousands of distinct CDR3 sequences appear in this sample, 5.5% to 6.5% of them only once. 1.5% to 2% of the sample lies in the top ten.

The germline V gene encodes CDR1 SGHKS and CDR2 YYEKEE (reference sequence). V sheds 3 bases and J sheds 4 bases, leaving 19 bases between their ends. Including the terminal cysteine and phenylalanine, the CDR3 comprises 16 residues. Here the CDR3 DNA is all that survives: 48 bases in frame from base 1. Only healthy Caucasian donors were included. The researchers also sequenced three unrelated adults who were not twins: a male aged 18 to 29, a male aged 50 to 60, and a female aged 50 to 60. Miltenyi CD45RO+ enrichment and human naive T-cell isolation kits were used to isolate memory (CD45RO+) and naive T cells from PBMC.

The clonotype originates from a man younger than 35 in good health. The sequence is built from TRBV5-5 and TRBJ1-1; a weak D assignment points to TRBD1 (5 bases agree). The sequencing input was naive T cells sorted from blood. The sample's cell subset or site, from its label and the paper: cells isolated with a human naive T-cell isolation kit. For the CDR3, the sequence is CASSWALGAGITEAFF. The sequenced DNA: TGTGCCAGCAGCTGGGCATTAGGGGCAGGGATCACTGAAGCTTTCTTT. Extended through the reference TRBV5-5 and TRBJ1-1 proteins, this CDR3 yields the full variable domain: DAGVTQSPTHLIKTRGQQVTLRCSPISGHKSVSWYQQVLGQGPQFIFQYYEKEERGRGNFPDRFSARQFPNYSSELNVNALLLGDSALYLCASSWALGAGITEAFFGQGTRLTVV.